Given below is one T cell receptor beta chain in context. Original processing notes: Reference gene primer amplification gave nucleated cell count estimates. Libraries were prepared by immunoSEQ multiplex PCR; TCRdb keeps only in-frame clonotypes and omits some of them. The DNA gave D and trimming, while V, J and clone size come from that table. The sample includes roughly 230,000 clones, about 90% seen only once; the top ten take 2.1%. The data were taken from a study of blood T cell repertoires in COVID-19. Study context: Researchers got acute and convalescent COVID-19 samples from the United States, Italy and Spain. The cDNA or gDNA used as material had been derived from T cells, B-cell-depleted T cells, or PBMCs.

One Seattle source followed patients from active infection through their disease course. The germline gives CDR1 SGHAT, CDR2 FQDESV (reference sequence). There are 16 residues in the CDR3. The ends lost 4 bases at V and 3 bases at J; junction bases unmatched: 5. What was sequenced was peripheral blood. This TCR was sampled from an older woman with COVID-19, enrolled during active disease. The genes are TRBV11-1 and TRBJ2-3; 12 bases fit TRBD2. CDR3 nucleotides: TGTGCCAGCAGCTCCCAAGGACTAGCGGGGACAGATACGCAGTATTTT. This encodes CASSSQGLAGTDTQYF. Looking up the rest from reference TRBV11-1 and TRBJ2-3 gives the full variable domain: EAEVAQSPRYKITEKSQAVAFWCDPISGHATLYWYRQILGQGPELLVQFQDESVVDDSQLPKDRFSAERLKGVDSTLKIQPAELGDSAMYLCASSSQGLAGTDTQYFGPGTRLTVL.